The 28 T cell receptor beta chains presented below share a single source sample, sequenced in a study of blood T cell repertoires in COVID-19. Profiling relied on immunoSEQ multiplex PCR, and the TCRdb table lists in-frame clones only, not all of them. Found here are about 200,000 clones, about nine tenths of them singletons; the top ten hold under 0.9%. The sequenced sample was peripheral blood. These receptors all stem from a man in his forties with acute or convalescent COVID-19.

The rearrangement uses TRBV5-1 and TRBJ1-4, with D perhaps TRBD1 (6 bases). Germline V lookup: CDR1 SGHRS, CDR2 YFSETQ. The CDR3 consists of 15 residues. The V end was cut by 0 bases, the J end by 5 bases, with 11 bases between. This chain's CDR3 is CASSLASGENEKLFF. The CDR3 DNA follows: TGCGCCAGCAGCTTGGCTTCAGGGGAGAATGAAAAACTGTTTTTT.

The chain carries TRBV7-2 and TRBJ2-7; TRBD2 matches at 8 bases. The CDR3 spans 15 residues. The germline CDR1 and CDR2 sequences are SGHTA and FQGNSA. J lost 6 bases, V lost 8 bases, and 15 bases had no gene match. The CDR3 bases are TGTGCCAGCGGCCCCTCGGCGGGGGGAGGGTTCGAGCAGTACTTC. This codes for CASGPSAGGGFEQYF. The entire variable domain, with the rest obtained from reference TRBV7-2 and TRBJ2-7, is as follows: GAGVSQSPSNKVTEKGKDVELRCDPISGHTALYWYRQSLGQGLEFLIYFQGNSAPDKSGLPSDRFSAERTGGSVSTLTIQRTQQEDSAVYLCASGPSAGGGFEQYFGPGTRLTVT.

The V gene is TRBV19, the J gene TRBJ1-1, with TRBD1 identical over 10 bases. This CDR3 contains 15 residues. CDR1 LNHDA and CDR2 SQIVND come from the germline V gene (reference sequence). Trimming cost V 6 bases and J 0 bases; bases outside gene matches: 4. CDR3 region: CASSMTGGVNTEAFF. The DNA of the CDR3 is TGTGCCAGTAGCATGACAGGGGGCGTGAACACTGAAGCTTTCTTT.

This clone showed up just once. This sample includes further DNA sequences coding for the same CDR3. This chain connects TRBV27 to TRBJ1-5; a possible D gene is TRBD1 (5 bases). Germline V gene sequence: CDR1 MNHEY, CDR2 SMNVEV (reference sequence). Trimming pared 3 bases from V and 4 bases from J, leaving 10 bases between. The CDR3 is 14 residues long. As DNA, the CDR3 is TGTGCCAGCAGTTTTGGCCAGGGAAATCAGCCCCAGCATTTT. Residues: CASSFGQGNQPQHF.

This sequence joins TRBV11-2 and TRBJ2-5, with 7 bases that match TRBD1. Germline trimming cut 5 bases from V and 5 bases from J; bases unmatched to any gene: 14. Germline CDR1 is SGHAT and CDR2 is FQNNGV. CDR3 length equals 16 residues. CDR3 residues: CASSPIDRDDGETQYF. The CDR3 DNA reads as TGTGCCAGCAGCCCCATAGACAGGGACGACGGCGAGACCCAGTACTTC.

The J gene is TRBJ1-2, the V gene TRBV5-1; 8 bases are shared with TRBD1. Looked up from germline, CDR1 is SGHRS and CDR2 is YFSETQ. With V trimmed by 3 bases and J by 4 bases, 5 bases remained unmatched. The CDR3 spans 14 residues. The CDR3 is CASSSGQDSYGYTF. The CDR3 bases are TGCGCCAGCAGCTCGGGACAGGACTCCTATGGCTACACCTTC. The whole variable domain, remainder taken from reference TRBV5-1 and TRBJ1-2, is KAGVTQTPRYLIKTRGQQVTLSCSPISGHRSVSWYQQTPGQGLQFLFEYFSETQRNKGNFPGRFSGRQFSNSRSEMNVSTLELGDSALYLCASSSGQDSYGYTFGSGTRLTVV.

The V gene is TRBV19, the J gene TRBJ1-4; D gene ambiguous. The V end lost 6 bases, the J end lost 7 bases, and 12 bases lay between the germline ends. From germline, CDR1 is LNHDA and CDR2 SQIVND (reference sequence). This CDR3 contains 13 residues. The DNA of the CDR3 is TGTGCCAGTAGAGGTAAAGGAGGTGAAAAACTGTTTTTT. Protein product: CASRGKGGEKLFF. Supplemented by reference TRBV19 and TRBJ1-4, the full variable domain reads DGGITQSPKYLFRKEGQNVTLSCEQNLNHDAMYWYRQDPGQGLRLIYYSQIVNDFQKGDIAEGYSVSREKKESFPLTVTSAQKNPTAFYLCASRGKGGEKLFFGSGTQLSVL.

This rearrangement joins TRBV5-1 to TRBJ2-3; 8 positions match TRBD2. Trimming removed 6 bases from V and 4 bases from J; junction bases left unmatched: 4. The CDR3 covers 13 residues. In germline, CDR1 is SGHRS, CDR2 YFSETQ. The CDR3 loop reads CASTSGGADTQYF. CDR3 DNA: TGCGCCAGCACCTCGGGGGGGGCAGATACGCAGTATTTT.

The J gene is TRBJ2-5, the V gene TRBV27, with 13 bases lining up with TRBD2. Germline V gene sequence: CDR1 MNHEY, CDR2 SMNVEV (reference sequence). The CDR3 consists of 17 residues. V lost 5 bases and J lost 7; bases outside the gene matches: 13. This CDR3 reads CASSTSSTSGGPLTQYF. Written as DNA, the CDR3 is TGTGCCAGCAGTACCTCCTCGACTAGCGGGGGGCCTCTGACCCAGTACTTC.

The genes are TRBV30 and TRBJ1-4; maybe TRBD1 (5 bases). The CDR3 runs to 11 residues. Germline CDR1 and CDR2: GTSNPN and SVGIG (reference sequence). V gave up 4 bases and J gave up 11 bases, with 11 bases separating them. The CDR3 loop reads CAWTLGAKLFF. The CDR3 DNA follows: TGTGCCTGGACTCTTGGGGCCAAACTGTTTTTT.

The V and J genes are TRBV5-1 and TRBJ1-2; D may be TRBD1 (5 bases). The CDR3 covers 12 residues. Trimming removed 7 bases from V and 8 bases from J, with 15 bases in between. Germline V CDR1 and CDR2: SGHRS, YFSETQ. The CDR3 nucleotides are TGCGCCAGCCTGGGAGGGGACGGAGGCTACACCTTC. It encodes CASLGGDGGYTF. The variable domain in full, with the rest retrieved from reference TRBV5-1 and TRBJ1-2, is KAGVTQTPRYLIKTRGQQVTLSCSPISGHRSVSWYQQTPGQGLQFLFEYFSETQRNKGNFPGRFSGRQFSNSRSEMNVSTLELGDSALYLCASLGGDGGYTFGSGTRLTVV.

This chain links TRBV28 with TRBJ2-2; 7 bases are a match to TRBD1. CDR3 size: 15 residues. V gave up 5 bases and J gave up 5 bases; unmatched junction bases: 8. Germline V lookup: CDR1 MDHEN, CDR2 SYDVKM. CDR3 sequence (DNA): TGTGCCAGCAGTACGACAGGGTTGCGTACCGGGGAGCTGTTTTTT. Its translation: CASSTTGLRTGELFF.

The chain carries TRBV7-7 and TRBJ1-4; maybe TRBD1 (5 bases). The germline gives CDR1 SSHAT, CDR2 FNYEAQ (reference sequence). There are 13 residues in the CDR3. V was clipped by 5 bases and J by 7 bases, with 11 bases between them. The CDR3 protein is CASSQDTAEKLFF. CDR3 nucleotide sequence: TGTGCCAGCAGCCAGGACACCGCTGAAAAACTGTTTTTT.

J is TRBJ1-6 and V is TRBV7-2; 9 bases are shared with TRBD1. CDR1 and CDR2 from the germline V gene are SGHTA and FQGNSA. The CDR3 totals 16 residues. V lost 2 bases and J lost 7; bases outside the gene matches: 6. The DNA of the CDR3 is TGTGCCAGCAGCTTAATGTGGGACAGGGACAATTCACCCCTCCACTTT. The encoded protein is CASSLMWDRDNSPLHF.

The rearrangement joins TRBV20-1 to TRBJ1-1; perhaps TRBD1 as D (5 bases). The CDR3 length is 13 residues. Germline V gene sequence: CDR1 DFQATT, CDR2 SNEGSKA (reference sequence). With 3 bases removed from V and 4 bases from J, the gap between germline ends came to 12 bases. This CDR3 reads CSASRGGGTEAFF. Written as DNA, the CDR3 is TGCAGTGCTAGTCGGGGGGGTGGCACTGAAGCTTTCTTT.

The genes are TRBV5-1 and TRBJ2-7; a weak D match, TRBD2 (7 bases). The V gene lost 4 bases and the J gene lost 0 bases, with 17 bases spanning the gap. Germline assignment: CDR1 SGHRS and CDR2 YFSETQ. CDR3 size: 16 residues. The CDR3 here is CASSPQGPSGSYEQYF. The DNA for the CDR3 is TGCGCCAGCAGCCCCCAGGGGCCTAGCGGCTCCTACGAGCAGTACTTC.

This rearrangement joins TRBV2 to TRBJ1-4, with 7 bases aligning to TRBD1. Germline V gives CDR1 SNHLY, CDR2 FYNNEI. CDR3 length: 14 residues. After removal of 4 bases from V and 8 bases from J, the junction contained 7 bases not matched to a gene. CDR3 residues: CASSAGQVAEKLFF. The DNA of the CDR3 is TGTGCCAGCAGTGCTGGACAGGTCGCGGAAAAACTGTTTTTT.

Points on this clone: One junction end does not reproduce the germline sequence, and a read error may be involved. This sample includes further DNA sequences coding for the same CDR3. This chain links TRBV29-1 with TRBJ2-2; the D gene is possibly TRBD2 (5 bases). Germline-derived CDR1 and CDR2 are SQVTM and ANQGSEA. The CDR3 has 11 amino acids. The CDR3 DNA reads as TGCAGCGTTCAGATCGCCGGGGAGCTATTTTTT. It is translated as CSVQIAGELFF.

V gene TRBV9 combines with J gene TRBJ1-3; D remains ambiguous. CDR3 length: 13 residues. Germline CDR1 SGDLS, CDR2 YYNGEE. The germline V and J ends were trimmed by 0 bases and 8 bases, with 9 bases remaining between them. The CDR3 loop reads CASSVANLDTIYF. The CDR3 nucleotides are TGTGCCAGCAGCGTAGCCAATCTAGACACCATATATTTT.

CDR3 sequence reads: CASSDAGTGPYGYTF. The CDR3 nucleotides are TGTGCCAGCAGTGACGCCGGGACAGGACCCTATGGCTACACCTTC. The V gene is TRBV6-4, the J gene TRBJ1-2, with TRBD1 matching over 8 bases. V was clipped by 2 bases and J by 4 bases; unmatched bases: 6. CDR1 is MRHNA and CDR2 is SNTAGT in the germline V gene. The CDR3 spans 15 residues.

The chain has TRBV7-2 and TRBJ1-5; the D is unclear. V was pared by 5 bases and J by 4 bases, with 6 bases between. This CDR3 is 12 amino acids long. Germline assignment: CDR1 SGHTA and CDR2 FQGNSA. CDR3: CASSLFNQPQHF. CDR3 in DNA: TGTGCCAGCAGCCTCTTTAATCAGCCCCAGCATTTT.

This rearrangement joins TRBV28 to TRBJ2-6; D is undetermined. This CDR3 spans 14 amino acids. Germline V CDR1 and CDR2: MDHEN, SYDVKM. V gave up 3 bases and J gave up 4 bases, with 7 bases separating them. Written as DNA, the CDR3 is TGTGCCAGCAGTTTGACTGAGGGGGCCAACGTCCTGACTTTC. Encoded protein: CASSLTEGANVLTF.

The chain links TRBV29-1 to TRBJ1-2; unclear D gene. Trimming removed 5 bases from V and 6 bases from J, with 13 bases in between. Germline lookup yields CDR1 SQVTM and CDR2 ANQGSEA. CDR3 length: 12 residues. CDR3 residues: CSVQTDLNGYTF. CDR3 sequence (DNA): TGCAGCGTTCAAACAGACCTTAATGGCTACACCTTC. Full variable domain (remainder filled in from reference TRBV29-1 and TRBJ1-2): SAVISQKPSRDICQRGTSLTIQCQVDSQVTMMFWYRQQPGQSLTLIATANQGSEATYESGFVIDKFPISRPNLTFSTLTVSNMSPEDSSIYLCSVQTDLNGYTFGSGTRLTVV.

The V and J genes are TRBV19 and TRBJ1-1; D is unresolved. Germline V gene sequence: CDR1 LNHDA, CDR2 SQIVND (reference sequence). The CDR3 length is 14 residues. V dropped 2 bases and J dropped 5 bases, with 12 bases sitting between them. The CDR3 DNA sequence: TGTGCCAGTAGTATACGTAAGACGGGTACTGAAGCTTTCTTT. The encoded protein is CASSIRKTGTEAFF.

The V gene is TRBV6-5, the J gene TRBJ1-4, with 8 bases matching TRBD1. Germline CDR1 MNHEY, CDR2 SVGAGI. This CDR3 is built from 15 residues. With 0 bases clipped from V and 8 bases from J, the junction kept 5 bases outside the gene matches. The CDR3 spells CASSYSSGGQEKLFF. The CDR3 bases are TGTGCCAGCAGTTACTCGTCAGGGGGCCAGGAAAAACTGTTTTTT.

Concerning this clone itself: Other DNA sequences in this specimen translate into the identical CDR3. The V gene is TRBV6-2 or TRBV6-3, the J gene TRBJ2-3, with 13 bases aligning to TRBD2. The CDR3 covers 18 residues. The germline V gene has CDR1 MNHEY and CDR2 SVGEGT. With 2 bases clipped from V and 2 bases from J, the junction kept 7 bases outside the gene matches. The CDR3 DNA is TGTGCCAGCAGTTACCCCAGACTAGCGGGGGGACCCACAGATACGCAGTATTTT. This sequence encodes CASSYPRLAGGPTDTQYF.

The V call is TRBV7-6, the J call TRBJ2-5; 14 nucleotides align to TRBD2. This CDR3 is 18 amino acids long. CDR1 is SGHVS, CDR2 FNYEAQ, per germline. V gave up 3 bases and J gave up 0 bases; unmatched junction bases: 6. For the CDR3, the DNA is TGTGCCAGCAGCTTTGGCTGGACTAGCGGGGGGAACCAAGAGACCCAGTACTTC. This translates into CASSFGWTSGGNQETQYF.

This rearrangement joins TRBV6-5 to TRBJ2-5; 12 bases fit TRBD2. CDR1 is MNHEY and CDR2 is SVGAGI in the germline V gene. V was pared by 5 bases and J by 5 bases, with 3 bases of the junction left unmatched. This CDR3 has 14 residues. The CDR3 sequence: CASSPSGGAETQYF. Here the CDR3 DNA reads TGTGCCAGCAGTCCTAGCGGGGGGGCGGAGACCCAGTACTTC.